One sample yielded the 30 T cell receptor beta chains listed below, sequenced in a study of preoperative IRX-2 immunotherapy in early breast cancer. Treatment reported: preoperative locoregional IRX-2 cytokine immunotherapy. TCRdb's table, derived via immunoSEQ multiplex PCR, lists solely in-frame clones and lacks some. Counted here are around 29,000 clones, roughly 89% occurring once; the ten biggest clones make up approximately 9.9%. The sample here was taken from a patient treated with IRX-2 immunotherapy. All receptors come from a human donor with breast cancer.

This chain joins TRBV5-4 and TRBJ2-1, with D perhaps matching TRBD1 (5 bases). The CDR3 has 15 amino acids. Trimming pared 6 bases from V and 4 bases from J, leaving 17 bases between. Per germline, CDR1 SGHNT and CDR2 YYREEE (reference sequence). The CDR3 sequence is CASTRPLGDYNEQFF. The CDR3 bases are TGTGCCAGCACCCGACCCCTAGGGGATTACAATGAGCAGTTCTTC. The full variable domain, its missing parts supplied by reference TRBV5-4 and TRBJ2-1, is ETGVTQSPTHLIKTRGQQVTLRCSSQSGHNTVSWYQQALGQGPQFIFQYYREEENGRGNFPPRFSGLQFPNYSSELNVNALELDDSALYLCASTRPLGDYNEQFFGPGTRLTVL.

The CDR3 protein is CASSIITGSMGEQFF. CDR3 sequence (DNA): TGTGCCAGTAGTATAATAACAGGGTCGATGGGTGAGCAGTTCTTC. J is TRBJ2-1 and V is TRBV19; the D gene is possibly TRBD1 (6 bases). This CDR3 spans 15 amino acids. Germline-derived CDR1 and CDR2 are LNHDA and SQIVND (reference sequence). With 2 bases removed from V and 9 bases from J, the gap between germline ends came to 17 bases.

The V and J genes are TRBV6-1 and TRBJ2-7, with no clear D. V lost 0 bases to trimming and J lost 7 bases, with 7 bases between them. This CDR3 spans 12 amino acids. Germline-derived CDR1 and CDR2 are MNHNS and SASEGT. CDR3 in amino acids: CASSEAELEQYF. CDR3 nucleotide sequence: TGTGCCAGCAGTGAAGCGGAGCTTGAGCAGTACTTC.

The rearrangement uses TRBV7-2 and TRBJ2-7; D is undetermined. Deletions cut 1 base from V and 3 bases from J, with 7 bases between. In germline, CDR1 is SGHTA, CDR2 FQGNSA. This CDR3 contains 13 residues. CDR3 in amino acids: CASSLGGVYEQYF. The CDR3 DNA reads TGTGCCAGCAGCTTAGGTGGCGTCTACGAGCAGTACTTC.

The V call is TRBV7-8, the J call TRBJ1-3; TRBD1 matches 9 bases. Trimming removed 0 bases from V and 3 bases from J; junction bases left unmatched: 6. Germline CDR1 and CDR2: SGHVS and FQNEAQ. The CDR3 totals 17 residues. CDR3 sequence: CASSLAQQGASGNTIYF. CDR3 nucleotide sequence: TGTGCCAGCAGCTTAGCACAACAGGGGGCGAGTGGAAACACCATATATTTT. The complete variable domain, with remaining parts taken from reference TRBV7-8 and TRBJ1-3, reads GAGVSQSPRYKVAKRGQDVALRCDPISGHVSLFWYQQALGQGPEFLTYFQNEAQLDKSGLPSDRFFAERPEGSVSTLKIQRTQQEDSAVYLCASSLAQQGASGNTIYFGEGSWLTVV.

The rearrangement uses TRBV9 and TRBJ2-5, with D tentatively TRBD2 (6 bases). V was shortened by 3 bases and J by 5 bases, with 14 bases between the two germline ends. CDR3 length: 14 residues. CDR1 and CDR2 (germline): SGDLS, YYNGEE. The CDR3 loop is CASSADGGWETQYF. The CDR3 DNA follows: TGTGCCAGCAGCGCAGATGGGGGGTGGGAGACCCAGTACTTC.

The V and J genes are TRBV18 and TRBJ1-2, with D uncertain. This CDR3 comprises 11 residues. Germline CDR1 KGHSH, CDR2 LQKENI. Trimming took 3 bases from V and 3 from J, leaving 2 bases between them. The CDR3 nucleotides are TGTGCCAGCTCACCGGACTATGGCTACACCTTC. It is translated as CASSPDYGYTF.

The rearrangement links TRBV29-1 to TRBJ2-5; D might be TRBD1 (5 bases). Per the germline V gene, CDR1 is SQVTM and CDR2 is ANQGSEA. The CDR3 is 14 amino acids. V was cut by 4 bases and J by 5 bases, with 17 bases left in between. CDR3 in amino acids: CSVGGRWDSETQYF. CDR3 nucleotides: TGCAGCGTTGGGGGCAGGTGGGATTCGGAGACCCAGTACTTC. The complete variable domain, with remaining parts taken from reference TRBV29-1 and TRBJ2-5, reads SAVISQKPSRDICQRGTSLTIQCQVDSQVTMMFWYRQQPGQSLTLIATANQGSEATYESGFVIDKFPISRPNLTFSTLTVSNMSPEDSSIYLCSVGGRWDSETQYFGPGTRLLVL.

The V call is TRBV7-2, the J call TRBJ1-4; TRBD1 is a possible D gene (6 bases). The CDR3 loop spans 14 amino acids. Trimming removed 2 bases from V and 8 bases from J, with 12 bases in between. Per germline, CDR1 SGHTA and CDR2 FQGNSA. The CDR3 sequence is CASSLSRGEEKLFF. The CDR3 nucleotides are TGTGCCAGCAGCTTATCCAGGGGTGAAGAAAAACTGTTTTTT.

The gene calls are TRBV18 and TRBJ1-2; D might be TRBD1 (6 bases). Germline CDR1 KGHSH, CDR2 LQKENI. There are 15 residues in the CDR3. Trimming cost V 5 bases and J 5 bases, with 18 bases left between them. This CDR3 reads CASSSILDRLYGYTF. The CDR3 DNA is TGTGCCAGCTCATCCATTTTGGACAGACTTTATGGCTACACCTTC.

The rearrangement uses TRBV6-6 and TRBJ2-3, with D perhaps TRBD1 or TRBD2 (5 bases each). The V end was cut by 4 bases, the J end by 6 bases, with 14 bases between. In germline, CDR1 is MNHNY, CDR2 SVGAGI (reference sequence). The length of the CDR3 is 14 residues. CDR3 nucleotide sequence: TGTGCCAGCAGTTCTCCCGGCAGGGACGATACGCAGTATTTT. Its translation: CASSSPGRDDTQYF.

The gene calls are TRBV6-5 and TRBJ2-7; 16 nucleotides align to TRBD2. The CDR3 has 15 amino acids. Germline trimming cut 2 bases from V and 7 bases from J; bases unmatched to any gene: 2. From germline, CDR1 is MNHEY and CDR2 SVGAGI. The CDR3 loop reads CASSYPGLAGGEQYF. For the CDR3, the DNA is TGTGCCAGCAGTTACCCGGGACTAGCGGGAGGGGAGCAGTACTTC.

DNA for the CDR3: TGTGCCAGTAGTAACCAGGGGAGGAATCAGCCCCAGCATTTT. This encodes CASSNQGRNQPQHF. The chain is built from TRBV19 and TRBJ1-5; D may be TRBD1 (6 bases). Trimming took 4 bases from V and 4 from J, leaving 11 bases between them. Germline CDR1 is LNHDA and CDR2 is SQIVND (reference sequence). The CDR3 has 14 residues.

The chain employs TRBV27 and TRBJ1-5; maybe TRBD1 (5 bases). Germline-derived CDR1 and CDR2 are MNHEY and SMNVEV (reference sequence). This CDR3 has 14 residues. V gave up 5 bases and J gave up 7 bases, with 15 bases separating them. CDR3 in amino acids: CASSRGGWGQPQHF. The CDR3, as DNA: TGTGCCAGCAGTCGTGGAGGATGGGGGCAGCCCCAGCATTTT.

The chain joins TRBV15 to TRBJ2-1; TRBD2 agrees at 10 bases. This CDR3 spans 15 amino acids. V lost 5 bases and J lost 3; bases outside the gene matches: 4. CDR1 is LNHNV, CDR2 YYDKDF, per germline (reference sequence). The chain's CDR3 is CATSGPSGSYNEQFF. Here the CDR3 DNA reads TGTGCCACCAGCGGACCTAGCGGGAGCTACAATGAGCAGTTCTTC.

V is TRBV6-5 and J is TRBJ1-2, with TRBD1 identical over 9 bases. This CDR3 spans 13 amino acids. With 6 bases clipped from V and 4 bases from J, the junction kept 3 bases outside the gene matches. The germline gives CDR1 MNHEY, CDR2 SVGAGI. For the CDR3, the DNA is TGTGCCAGCAGGGAGGACAGGGGCTATGGCTACACCTTC. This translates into CASREDRGYGYTF.

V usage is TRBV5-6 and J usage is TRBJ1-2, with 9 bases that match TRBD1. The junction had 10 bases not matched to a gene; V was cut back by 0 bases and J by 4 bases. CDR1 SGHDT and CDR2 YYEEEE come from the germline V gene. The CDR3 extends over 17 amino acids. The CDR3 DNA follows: TGTGCCAGCAGCTTGGACTTTAGGGACAGGGAGGGCTATGGCTACACCTTC. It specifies CASSLDFRDREGYGYTF. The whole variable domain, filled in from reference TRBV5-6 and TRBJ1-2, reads DAGVTQSPTHLIKTRGQQVTLRCSPKSGHDTVSWYQQALGQGPQFIFQYYEEEERQRGNFPDRFSGHQFPNYSSELNVNALLLGDSALYLCASSLDFRDREGYGYTFGSGTRLTVV.

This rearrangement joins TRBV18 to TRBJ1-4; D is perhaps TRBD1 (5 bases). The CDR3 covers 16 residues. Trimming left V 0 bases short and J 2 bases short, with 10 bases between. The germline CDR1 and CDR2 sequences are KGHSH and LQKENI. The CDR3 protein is CASSPPYGTTNEKLFF. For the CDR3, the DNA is TGTGCCAGCTCACCACCCTACGGGACGACTAATGAAAAACTGTTTTTT.

The CDR3 nucleotides read TGTGCCAGCAGCAACACTAGCGGAGGGGGTACGCAGTATTTT. Its protein is CASSNTSGGGTQYF. The rearrangement joins TRBV21-1 to TRBJ2-3; the table's TRBD2 call for D was not verified on the DNA. TRBV21-1 is flagged as a pseudogene. The CDR3 covers 14 residues.

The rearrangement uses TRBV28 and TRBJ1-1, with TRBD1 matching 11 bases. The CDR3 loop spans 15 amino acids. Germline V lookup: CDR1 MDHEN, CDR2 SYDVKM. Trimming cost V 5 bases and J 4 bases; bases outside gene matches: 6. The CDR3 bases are TGTGCCAGCAGTCCACCCGGGACAGGGGGCACTGAAGCTTTCTTT. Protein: CASSPPGTGGTEAFF.

CDR3 coding DNA: TGTGCCAGCAGTTTCGTAGCGGGAGGGTCCTACAATGAGCAGTTCTTC. Its protein is CASSFVAGGSYNEQFF. The J gene is TRBJ2-1, the V gene TRBV6-5, with 11 bases that match TRBD2. This CDR3 contains 16 residues. V dropped 4 bases and J dropped 1; count of bases not matched to a gene: 3. The germline gives CDR1 MNHEY, CDR2 SVGAGI.

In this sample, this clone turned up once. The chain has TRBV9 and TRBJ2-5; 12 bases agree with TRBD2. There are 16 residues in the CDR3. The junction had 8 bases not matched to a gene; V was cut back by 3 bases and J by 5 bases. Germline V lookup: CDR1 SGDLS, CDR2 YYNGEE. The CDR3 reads CASSGTSGGLGETQYF. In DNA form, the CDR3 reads TGTGCCAGCAGCGGAACTAGCGGGGGGTTAGGGGAGACCCAGTACTTC.

The chain's CDR3 is CASSLGTSGTHNEQFF. Here the CDR3 DNA reads TGTGCCAGCAGCCTTGGGACTAGCGGGACCCACAATGAGCAGTTCTTC. The chain has TRBV2 and TRBJ2-1, with 13 bases that match TRBD2. Trimming cost V 6 bases and J 5 bases; bases outside gene matches: 7. The CDR3 totals 16 residues. Germline CDR1 and CDR2: SNHLY and FYNNEI.

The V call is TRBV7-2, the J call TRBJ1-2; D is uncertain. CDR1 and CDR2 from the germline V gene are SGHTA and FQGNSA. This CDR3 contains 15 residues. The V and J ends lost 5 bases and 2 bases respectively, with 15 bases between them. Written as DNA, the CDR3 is TGTGCCAGCAGCCCCGGACCCACGGGGAACTATGGCTACACCTTC. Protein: CASSPGPTGNYGYTF. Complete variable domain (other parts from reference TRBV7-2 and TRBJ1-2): GAGVSQSPSNKVTEKGKDVELRCDPISGHTALYWYRQSLGQGLEFLIYFQGNSAPDKSGLPSDRFSAERTGGSVSTLTIQRTQQEDSAVYLCASSPGPTGNYGYTFGSGTRLTVV.

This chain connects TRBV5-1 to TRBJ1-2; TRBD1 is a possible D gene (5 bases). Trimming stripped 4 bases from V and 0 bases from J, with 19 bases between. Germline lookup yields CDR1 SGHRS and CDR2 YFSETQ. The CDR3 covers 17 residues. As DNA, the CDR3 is TGCGCCAGCAGCGGGCTTACAATGGGGCCAGCTAACTATGGCTACACCTTC. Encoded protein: CASSGLTMGPANYGYTF.

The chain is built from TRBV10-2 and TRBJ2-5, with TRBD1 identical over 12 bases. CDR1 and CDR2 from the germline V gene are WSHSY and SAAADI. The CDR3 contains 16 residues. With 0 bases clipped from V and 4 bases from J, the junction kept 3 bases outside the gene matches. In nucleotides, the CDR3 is TGCGCCAGCAGTGAGTCGGGACAGGGGGCAGGAGAGACCCAGTACTTC. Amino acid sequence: CASSESGQGAGETQYF.

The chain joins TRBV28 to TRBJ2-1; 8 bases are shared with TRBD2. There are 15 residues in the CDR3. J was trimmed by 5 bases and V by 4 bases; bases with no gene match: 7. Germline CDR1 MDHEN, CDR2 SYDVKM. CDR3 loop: CASSSASGYNNEQFF. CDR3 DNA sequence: TGTGCCAGCAGTTCGGCTAGCGGGTATAACAATGAGCAGTTCTTC.

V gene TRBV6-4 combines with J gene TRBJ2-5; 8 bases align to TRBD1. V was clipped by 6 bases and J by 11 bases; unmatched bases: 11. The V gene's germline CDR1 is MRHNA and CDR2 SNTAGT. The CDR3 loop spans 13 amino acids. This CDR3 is CASSNGQGREQYF. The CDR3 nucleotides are TGTGCCAGCAGCAACGGACAGGGCCGAGAGCAGTACTTC.

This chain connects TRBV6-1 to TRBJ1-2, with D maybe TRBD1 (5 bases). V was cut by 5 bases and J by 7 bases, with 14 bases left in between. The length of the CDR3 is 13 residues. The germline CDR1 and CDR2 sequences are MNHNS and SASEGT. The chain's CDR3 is CASSIPGTAGYTF. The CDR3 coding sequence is TGTGCCAGCAGTATTCCAGGGACGGCTGGCTACACCTTC.

CDR3 nucleotide sequence: TGTGCCAGCAGTTACCAGAATAACTATGGCTACACCTTC. Protein sequence: CASSYQNNYGYTF. The chain couples TRBV6-6 to TRBJ1-2; D unclear. V lost 2 bases to trimming and J lost 1 base, with 5 bases between them. From germline, CDR1 is MNHNY and CDR2 SVGAGI (reference sequence). The CDR3 loop spans 13 amino acids.